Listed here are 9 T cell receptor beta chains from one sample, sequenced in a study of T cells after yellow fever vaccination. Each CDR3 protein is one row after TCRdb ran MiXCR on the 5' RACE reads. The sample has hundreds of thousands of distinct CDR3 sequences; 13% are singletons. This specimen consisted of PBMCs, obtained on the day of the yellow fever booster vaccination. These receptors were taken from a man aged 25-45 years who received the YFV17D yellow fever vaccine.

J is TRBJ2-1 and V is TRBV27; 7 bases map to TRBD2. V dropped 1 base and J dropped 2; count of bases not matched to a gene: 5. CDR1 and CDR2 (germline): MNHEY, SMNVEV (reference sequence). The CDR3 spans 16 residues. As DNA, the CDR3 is TGTGCCAGCAGTTTATTTGGGAGGGTCCCCTACAATGAGCAGTTCTTC. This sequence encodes CASSLFGRVPYNEQFF.

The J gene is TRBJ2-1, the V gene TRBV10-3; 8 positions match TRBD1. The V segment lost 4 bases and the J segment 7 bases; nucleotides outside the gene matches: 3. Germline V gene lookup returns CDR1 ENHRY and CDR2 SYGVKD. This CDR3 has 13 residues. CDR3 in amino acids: CAISGTGMNEQFF. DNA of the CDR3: TGTGCCATCAGTGGGACAGGGATGAATGAGCAGTTCTTC.

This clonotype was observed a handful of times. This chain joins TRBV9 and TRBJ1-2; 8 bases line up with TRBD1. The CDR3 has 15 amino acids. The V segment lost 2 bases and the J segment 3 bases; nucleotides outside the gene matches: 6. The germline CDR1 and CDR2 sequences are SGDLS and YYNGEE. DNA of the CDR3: TGTGCCAGCAGCGTCAGAGGGACAGGCGACTATGGCTACACCTTC. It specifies CASSVRGTGDYGYTF.

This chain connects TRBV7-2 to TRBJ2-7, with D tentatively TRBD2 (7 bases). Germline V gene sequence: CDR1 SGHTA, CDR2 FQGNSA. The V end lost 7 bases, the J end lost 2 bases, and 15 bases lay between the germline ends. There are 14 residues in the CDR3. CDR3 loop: CASMPGGGPYEQYF. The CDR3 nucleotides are TGTGCCAGCATGCCGGGCGGGGGCCCCTACGAGCAGTACTTC.

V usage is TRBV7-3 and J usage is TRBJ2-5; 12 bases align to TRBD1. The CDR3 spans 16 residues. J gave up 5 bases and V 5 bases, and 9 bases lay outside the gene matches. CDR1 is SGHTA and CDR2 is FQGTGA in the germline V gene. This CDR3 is CASSQTGQGAWETQYF. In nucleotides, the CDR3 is TGTGCCAGCAGCCAAACGGGACAGGGGGCATGGGAGACCCAGTACTTC. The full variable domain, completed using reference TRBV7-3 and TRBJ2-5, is GAGVSQTPSNKVTEKGKYVELRCDPISGHTALYWYRQSLGQGPEFLIYFQGTGAADDSGLPNDRFFAVRPEGSVSTLKIQRTERGDSAVYLCASSQTGQGAWETQYFGPGTRLLVL.

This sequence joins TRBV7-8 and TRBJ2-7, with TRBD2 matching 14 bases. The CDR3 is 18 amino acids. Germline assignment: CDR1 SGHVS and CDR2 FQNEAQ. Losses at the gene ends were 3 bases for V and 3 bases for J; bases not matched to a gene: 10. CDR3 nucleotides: TGTGCCAGCAGCTTGAGTCGGAAAGGACTAGCGGGAGGCTACGAGCAGTACTTC. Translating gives CASSLSRKGLAGGYEQYF. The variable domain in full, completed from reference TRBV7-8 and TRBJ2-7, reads GAGVSQSPRYKVAKRGQDVALRCDPISGHVSLFWYQQALGQGPEFLTYFQNEAQLDKSGLPSDRFFAERPEGSVSTLKIQRTQQEDSAVYLCASSLSRKGLAGGYEQYFGPGTRLTVT.

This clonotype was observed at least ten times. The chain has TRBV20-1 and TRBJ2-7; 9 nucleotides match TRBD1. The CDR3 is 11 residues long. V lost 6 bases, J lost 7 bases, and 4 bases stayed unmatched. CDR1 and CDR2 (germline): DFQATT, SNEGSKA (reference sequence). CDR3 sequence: CSARQGGEQYF. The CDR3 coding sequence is TGCAGTGCGCGACAGGGGGGGGAGCAGTACTTC.

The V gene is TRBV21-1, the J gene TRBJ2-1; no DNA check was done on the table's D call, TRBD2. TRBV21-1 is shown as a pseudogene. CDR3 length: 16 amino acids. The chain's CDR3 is CASIQNSAGASDEQFF. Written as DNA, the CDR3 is TGTGCCAGCATCCAAAATTCAGCGGGAGCTAGCGATGAGCAGTTCTTC.

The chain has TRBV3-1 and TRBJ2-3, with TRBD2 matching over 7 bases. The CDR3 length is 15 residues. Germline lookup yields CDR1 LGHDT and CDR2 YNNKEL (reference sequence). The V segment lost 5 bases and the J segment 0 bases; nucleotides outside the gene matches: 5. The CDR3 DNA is TGTGCCAGCAGCGGCTGGGGGGGAAGCACAGATACGCAGTATTTT. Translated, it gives CASSGWGGSTDTQYF.